The T cell receptor beta chain under discussion was sequenced for a study of T cells expressing NK-cell markers. The CDR3 spans 15 residues. Germline CDR1 is DFQATT and CDR2 is SNEGSKA (reference sequence). Concerning this clonotype itself: What it binds is not known.

Study-level results: Six of the donors carried dominant NKG2C+ clonotypes that took up about 1.0-7.5% of their CD8+ T cells.

5'RACE template switching with UMIs generated TCR beta cDNA. TCRdb reprocessed the 5' RACE reads and stores each CDR3 protein as one record, lacking DNA. Its clone listing holds about 460,000 distinct CDR3 sequences. The gene calls are TRBV20-1 and TRBJ2-5; TCRdb's D gene call, TRBD2, goes unchecked for lack of DNA. This TCR came from a woman aged 45-65 years in good health. The sequenced material came from blood T cells: a sorted CD56 or NKG2C T cell subset, CD4+ or CD8+ T cells, or bulk PBMC T cells (not recorded which). CDR3 protein: CSARDMAGPGETQYF.